The entry below describes one T cell receptor beta chain. The antigen remains unidentified. This sample was taken from a study of somatic mutations in cytotoxic T cells in rheumatoid arthritis. Broader study findings: The authors did not adjust the slight TRBV07 underrepresentation in rheumatoid arthritis patients for multiple comparisons. There were about an eighth of the 65 patients in whom the largest CD8+ clone exceeded 20% of CD8+ cells.

Assay used: immunoSEQ multiplex PCR; TCRdb lists only in-frame clones, some missing. The repertoire consists of around 16,000 clones, with approximately 75% occurring once and the leading ten covering roughly 10%. V was trimmed by 1 base and J by 9 bases, leaving 13 bases between them. This CDR3 contains 15 residues. Germline CDR1 reads SEHNR; CDR2 reads FQNEAQ (reference sequence). The receptor was isolated from an adult with rheumatoid arthritis. Sequenced input: CD8+ T cells sorted from blood. The genes are TRBV7-9 and TRBJ1-6; D remains unclear. The CDR3 nucleotides are TGTGCCAGCAGCTTAGTTCTGTCTGGAGGTTCACCCCTCCACTTT. Protein product: CASSLVLSGGSPLHF.